This T cell receptor beta chain came from a study of CD8 T cells in ankylosing spondylitis. Points from the study as a whole: Characteristic, it appeared, of ankylosing spondylitis blood was a TCR beta motif of several highly homologous variants.

In its sample, this clonotype was seen many times. The antigen remains unidentified. CDR3 length equals 14 residues. V was cut by 7 bases and J by 0 bases, with 9 bases left in between. Germline V CDR1 and CDR2: MGHDK, SYGVNS. The authors made TCR beta libraries by quantitative 5'-RACE with molecular barcodes. TCRdb recomputed calls from the 5' RACE reads with MiXCR, one row per CDR3 protein. The sample yields about 130,000 distinct CDR3 sequences, roughly a sixth seen once. The TCR was taken from a male donor with ankylosing spondylitis. Sequencing used blood, either unsorted or a sorted T cell fraction (not recorded which). The chain recombines TRBV25-1 with TRBJ2-2; possibly TRBD1 for D (6 bases). CDR3 nucleotide sequence: TGTGCCAGCATGAGGACAGCGAACACCGGGGAGCTGTTTTTT. Its translation is CASMRTANTGELFF.